This T cell receptor (beta chain) was sequenced in a study of shared clonotypes between healthy human individuals. Overall study: The donor pool was made up of two women and a few men aged 18 to 49. CD4 naive and memory got three plates each, CD8 naive two, CD8 memory one. Findings and caveats of the study: Some naive CD4 clonotypes, 4% to 6%, turned up in common across a few donors.

Profiling relied on immunoSEQ multiplex PCR, and the TCRdb table lists in-frame clones only, not all of them. The sample lists about a million clones; 76% were seen once. This clone was recorded a few times. Its matching antigen is unknown. Trimming left V 3 bases short and J 4 bases short, with 9 bases between. The CDR3 runs 14 residues. Germline values: CDR1 SNHLY, CDR2 FYNNEI. The source is a man aged 18-30 years in good health. V usage is TRBV2 and J usage is TRBJ2-2; D gene uncertain. The specimen was memory CD4+ T cells sorted from blood. Specified subset: CD45RA-negative fraction. This chain's CDR3 is CASSDPRSTGELFF. CDR3 bases: TGTGCCAGCAGTGACCCGAGATCCACCGGGGAGCTGTTTTTT.